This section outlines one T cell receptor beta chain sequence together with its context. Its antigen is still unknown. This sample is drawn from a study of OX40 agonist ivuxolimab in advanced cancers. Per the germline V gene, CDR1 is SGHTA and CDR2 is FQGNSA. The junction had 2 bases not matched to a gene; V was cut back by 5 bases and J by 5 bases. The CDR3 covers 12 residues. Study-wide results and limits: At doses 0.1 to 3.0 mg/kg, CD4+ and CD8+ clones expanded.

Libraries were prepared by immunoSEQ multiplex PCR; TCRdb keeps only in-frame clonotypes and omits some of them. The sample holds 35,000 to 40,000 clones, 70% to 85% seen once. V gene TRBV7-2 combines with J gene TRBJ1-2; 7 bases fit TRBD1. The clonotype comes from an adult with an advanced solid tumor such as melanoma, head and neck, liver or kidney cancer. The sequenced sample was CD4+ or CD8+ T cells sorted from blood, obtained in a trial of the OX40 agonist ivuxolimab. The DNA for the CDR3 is TGTGCCAGCAGCACACAGGGGTATGGCTACACCTTC. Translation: CASSTQGYGYTF.